The 22 T cell receptor beta chains in this list originate from one sample, sequenced in a study of T cells in Graves' hyperthyroidism and ophthalmopathy. The investigators amplified TCR beta CDR3 regions from RNA transcripts. First-round RT-PCR targeting the TCR CDR3 was performed with the HTBI primer set. A single record per CDR3 protein comes from TCRdb applying MiXCR to the multiplex PCR reads. This sample yields some 620,000 distinct CDR3 sequences, of which about a sixth are seen a single time; around 4% belongs to the top ten. Sequencing was performed on blood. The receptor set was obtained from a woman younger than 45 with Graves' hyperthyroidism.

This clonotype was detected many times. This sequence joins TRBV3-1 and TRBJ2-7; 9 nucleotides align to TRBD2. The length of the CDR3 is 16 residues. Trimming cost V 0 bases and J 5 bases; bases outside gene matches: 8. The germline V gene encodes CDR1 LGHDT and CDR2 YNNKEL (reference sequence). The CDR3 DNA follows: TGTGCCAGCAGCCAAGATTCGCTACTAGCGGGTAACGAGCAGTACTTC. It is translated as CASSQDSLLAGNEQYF.

This clonotype was detected a few times. This rearrangement joins TRBV19 to TRBJ1-6; perhaps TRBD1 as D (5 bases). There are 13 residues in the CDR3. Germline V gives CDR1 LNHDA, CDR2 SQIVND (reference sequence). The V end lost 5 bases, the J end lost 7 bases, and 9 bases lay between the germline ends. The DNA of the CDR3 is TGTGCCAGTAGTCGCAGGGAAAATTCACCCCTCCACTTT. Translated: CASSRRENSPLHF.

In this sample, this clonotype turned up many times. The CDR3 DNA follows: TGTGCCAGCAGCCAAGTGTCGAGGGGCCAAGAGACCCAGTACTTC. Protein: CASSQVSRGQETQYF. V usage is TRBV3-1 and J usage is TRBJ2-5; D may be TRBD1 or TRBD2 (5 bases each). Germline-derived CDR1 and CDR2 are LGHDT and YNNKEL (reference sequence). The CDR3 extends over 15 amino acids. Trimming removed 1 base at V and 1 base at J, with 10 bases between.

The chain is built from TRBV6-1 and TRBJ1-2; D gene ambiguous. The CDR3 is made up of 15 amino acids. V lost 8 bases, J lost 4 bases, and 20 bases lay in between. Germline V lookup: CDR1 MNHNS, CDR2 SASEGT. CDR3 in amino acids: CASGKPGSEVYGYTF. CDR3 DNA sequence: TGTGCCAGCGGTAAACCGGGCTCCGAGGTCTATGGCTACACCTTC.

CDR3 residues: CASSYPQGNQETQYF. In nucleotides, the CDR3 is TGTGCCAGCAGTTATCCACAGGGGAACCAAGAGACCCAGTACTTC. This chain joins TRBV6-2 or TRBV6-3 and TRBJ2-5, with 7 bases identical to TRBD1. Trimming removed 3 bases from V and 0 bases from J; junction bases left unmatched: 4. The CDR3 contains 15 residues. Germline-derived CDR1 and CDR2 are MNHEY and SVGEGT.

This clonotype was seen at least ten times. The CDR3 sequence is CATSRGGEGNIQYF. In nucleotides, the CDR3 is TGTGCCACCAGCAGAGGAGGAGAGGGAAACATTCAGTACTTC. The chain combines TRBV15 with TRBJ2-4; D perhaps matches TRBD2 (5 bases). Germline V lookup: CDR1 LNHNV, CDR2 YYDKDF (reference sequence). This CDR3 has 14 amino acids. Trimming removed 1 base from V and 6 bases from J, with 10 bases in between.

The J gene is TRBJ2-7, the V gene TRBV19; a possible D gene is TRBD1 (6 bases). CDR1 is LNHDA and CDR2 is SQIVND in the germline V gene (reference sequence). Trimming took off 5 bases at V and 3 bases at J, with 14 bases between the two ends. The CDR3 loop spans 14 amino acids. The CDR3 here is CASSASTGNYEQYF. The CDR3 DNA follows: TGTGCCAGTAGTGCCTCGACAGGAAACTACGAGCAGTACTTC.

This clonotype was observed many times. The chain uses TRBV2 and TRBJ2-3; TRBD1 might be the D (6 bases). The germline V gene encodes CDR1 SNHLY and CDR2 FYNNEI. Trimming removed 4 bases from V and 3 bases from J, with 11 bases in between. This CDR3 contains 14 residues. The CDR3 spells CASSVTGRTDTQYF. CDR3 coding DNA: TGTGCCAGCAGTGTCACAGGGCGGACAGATACGCAGTATTTT.

This clonotype was picked up a small number of times. This chain joins TRBV19 and TRBJ2-1, with TRBD2 identical over 9 bases. Germline assignment: CDR1 LNHDA and CDR2 SQIVND (reference sequence). Losses at the gene ends were 7 bases for V and 4 bases for J; bases not matched to a gene: 11. The CDR3 spans 16 residues. The CDR3 bases are TGTGCCAGTACCGGACGGGGCGGGAGGGGGTACAATGAGCAGTTCTTC. Encoded protein: CASTGRGGRGYNEQFF.

The rearrangement uses TRBV6-2 or TRBV6-3 and TRBJ1-5; D is perhaps TRBD1 (5 bases). There are 15 residues in the CDR3. Germline lookup yields CDR1 MNHEY and CDR2 SVGEGT. Trimming left V 1 base short and J 5 bases short, with 12 bases between. The CDR3 reads CASSYFVPGDQPQHF. The CDR3 DNA follows: TGTGCCAGCAGTTACTTTGTTCCGGGGGATCAGCCCCAGCATTTT.

In this sample, this clonotype turned up many times. The gene calls are TRBV20-1 and TRBJ2-7; perhaps D is TRBD1 or TRBD2 (5 bases each). The V end lost 0 bases, the J end lost 2 bases, and 14 bases lay between the germline ends. This CDR3 region has 15 residues. In germline, CDR1 is DFQATT, CDR2 SNEGSKA (reference sequence). CDR3 sequence reads: CSARDHPGPTYEQYF. In nucleotides, the CDR3 is TGCAGTGCTAGAGATCATCCGGGGCCGACCTACGAGCAGTACTTC.

This clonotype was counted ten times or more. The V call is TRBV27, the J call TRBJ2-7, with D hard to call. Germline V CDR1 and CDR2: MNHEY, SMNVEV (reference sequence). The CDR3 consists of 14 residues. The V gene lost 0 bases and the J gene lost 1 base, with 7 bases spanning the gap. The DNA for the CDR3 is TGTGCCAGCAGTTTATCGGAGACGTCCTACGAGCAGTACTTC. Protein product: CASSLSETSYEQYF.

On this clonotype: With a much larger clone just one base away, this may be a read error. CDR3 sequence reads: CATSDPSVNFYNEQFF. The CDR3 nucleotides read TGTGCCACCAGTGATCCCAGCGTCAACTTCTACAATGAGCAGTTCTTC. The chain links TRBV24-1 to TRBJ2-1; D call uncertain. This CDR3 has 16 amino acids. V lost 3 bases, J lost 3 bases, and 14 bases lay in between. Germline-derived CDR1 and CDR2 are KGHDR and SFDVKD.

This clonotype was counted ten times or more. The J gene is TRBJ2-7, the V gene TRBV20-1; D call uncertain. V was pared by 3 bases and J by 3 bases, with 9 bases between. There are 12 residues in the CDR3. CDR1 DFQATT and CDR2 SNEGSKA come from the germline V gene (reference sequence). The CDR3: CSARGPLYEQYF. CDR3 coding DNA: TGCAGTGCTAGGGGCCCCCTCTACGAGCAGTACTTC.

This clonotype was recorded at least ten times. V gene TRBV5-1 combines with J gene TRBJ1-2; TRBD1 matches 7 bases. CDR1 and CDR2 from the germline V gene are SGHRS and YFSETQ. This CDR3 is 15 amino acids long. V lost 0 bases, J lost 0 bases, and 2 bases stayed unmatched. The CDR3 here is CASSLEGTANYGYTF. The CDR3 DNA reads TGCGCCAGCAGCTTGGAAGGGACAGCTAACTATGGCTACACCTTC. Based on the CDR3 plus reference TRBV5-1 and TRBJ1-2, the full variable domain is KAGVTQTPRYLIKTRGQQVTLSCSPISGHRSVSWYQQTPGQGLQFLFEYFSETQRNKGNFPGRFSGRQFSNSRSEMNVSTLELGDSALYLCASSLEGTANYGYTFGSGTRLTVV.

The chain employs TRBV28 and TRBJ2-1; possibly TRBD1 or TRBD2 for D (5 bases each). The CDR3 is made up of 15 amino acids. Between the trimmed V and J ends, which lost 9 bases and 0 bases, there was a span of 15 bases. Germline CDR1 is MDHEN and CDR2 is SYDVKM. In DNA, the CDR3 is TGTGCCAGTATCCGGGACCGCCTCTCCTACAATGAGCAGTTCTTC. Translating gives CASIRDRLSYNEQFF.

This clonotype was observed many times. The DNA for the CDR3 is TGTGCCAGCACCCCGGGAGGGAAGGCGAACACTGAAGCTTTCTTT. Its translation: CASTPGGKANTEAFF. J is TRBJ1-1 and V is TRBV6-1; D is unclear. Trimming took off 7 bases at V and 1 base at J, with 16 bases between the two ends. This CDR3 spans 15 amino acids. The germline V gene has CDR1 MNHNS and CDR2 SASEGT.

There are many counts of this clonotype. The V gene is TRBV5-1, the J gene TRBJ2-1; the match to TRBD2 covers 15 bases. This CDR3 has 16 residues. Germline CDR1 SGHRS, CDR2 YFSETQ. Germline trimming cut 4 bases from V and 9 bases from J; bases unmatched to any gene: 8. CDR3 sequence (DNA): TGCGCCAGCAGCCCCGGACTAGCGGGAGGGCGGGTTGAGCAGTTCTTC. Amino acid sequence: CASSPGLAGGRVEQFF.

CDR3 loop: CAISDYGYSNQPQHF. CDR3 DNA: TGTGCCATCAGTGATTACGGATATAGCAATCAGCCCCAGCATTTT. The rearrangement links TRBV10-3 to TRBJ1-5, with D unresolved. The V gene lost 3 bases and the J gene lost 0 bases, with 9 bases spanning the gap. The CDR3 has 15 residues. Germline loops: CDR1 ENHRY, CDR2 SYGVKD.

The CDR3 here is CASSLGLAGIDEQFF. As DNA, the CDR3 is TGTGCCAGCAGCTTGGGACTAGCGGGAATCGATGAGCAGTTCTTC. The V gene is TRBV5-8, the J gene TRBJ2-1, with 11 bases that match TRBD2. Trimming took 0 bases from V and 8 from J; bases not matched to a gene: 4. Germline V CDR1 and CDR2: SGHTS, YDEGEE. This CDR3 has 15 residues.

In its sample, this clonotype was seen a few times. V gene TRBV7-9 combines with J gene TRBJ2-1, with D uncertain. The CDR3 length is 11 residues. Trimming pared 5 bases from V and 10 bases from J, leaving 9 bases between. Germline values: CDR1 SEHNR, CDR2 FQNEAQ (reference sequence). This CDR3 is CASSRSQEQFF. In DNA, the CDR3 is TGTGCCAGCAGCCGAAGCCAGGAGCAGTTCTTC.

The rearrangement joins TRBV5-1 to TRBJ2-6; D perhaps matches TRBD2 (6 bases). The germline CDR1 and CDR2 sequences are SGHRS and YFSETQ. Trimming took off 0 bases at V and 2 bases at J, with 15 bases between the two ends. This CDR3 contains 18 residues. The CDR3, as DNA: TGCGCCAGCAGCTTGGAGGGCGGGGCGGGACCTGGGGCCAACGTCCTGACTTTC. Translation: CASSLEGGAGPGANVLTF.